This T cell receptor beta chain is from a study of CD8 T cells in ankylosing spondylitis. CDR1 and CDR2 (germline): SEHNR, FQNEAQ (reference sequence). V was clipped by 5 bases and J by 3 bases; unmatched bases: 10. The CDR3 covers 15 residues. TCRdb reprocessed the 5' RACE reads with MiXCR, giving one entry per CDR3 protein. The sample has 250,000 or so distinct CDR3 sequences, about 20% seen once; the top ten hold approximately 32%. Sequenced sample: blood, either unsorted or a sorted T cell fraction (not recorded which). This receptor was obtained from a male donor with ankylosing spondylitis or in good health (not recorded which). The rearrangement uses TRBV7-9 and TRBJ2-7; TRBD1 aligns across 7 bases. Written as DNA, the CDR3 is TGTGCCAGCAGCACCCGGGACAGCTTATACTACGAGCAGTACTTC. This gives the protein CASSTRDSLYYEQYF. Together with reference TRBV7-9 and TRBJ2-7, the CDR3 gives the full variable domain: DTGVSQNPRHKITKRGQNVTFRCDPISEHNRLYWYRQTLGQGPEFLTYFQNEAQLEKSRLLSDRFSAERPKGSFSTLEIQRTEQGDSAMYLCASSTRDSLYYEQYFGPGTRLTVT.